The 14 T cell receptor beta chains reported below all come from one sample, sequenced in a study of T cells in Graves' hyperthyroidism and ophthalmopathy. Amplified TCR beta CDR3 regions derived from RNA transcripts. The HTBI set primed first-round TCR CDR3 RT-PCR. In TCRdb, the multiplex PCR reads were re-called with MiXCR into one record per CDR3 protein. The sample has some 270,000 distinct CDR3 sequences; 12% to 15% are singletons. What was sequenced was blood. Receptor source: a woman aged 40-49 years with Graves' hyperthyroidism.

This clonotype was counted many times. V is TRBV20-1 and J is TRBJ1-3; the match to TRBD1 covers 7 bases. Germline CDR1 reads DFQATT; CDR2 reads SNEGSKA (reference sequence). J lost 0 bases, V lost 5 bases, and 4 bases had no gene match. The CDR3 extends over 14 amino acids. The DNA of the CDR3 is TGCAGTGCTGAGGACAGGAGCTCTGGAAACACCATATATTTT. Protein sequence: CSAEDRSSGNTIYF.

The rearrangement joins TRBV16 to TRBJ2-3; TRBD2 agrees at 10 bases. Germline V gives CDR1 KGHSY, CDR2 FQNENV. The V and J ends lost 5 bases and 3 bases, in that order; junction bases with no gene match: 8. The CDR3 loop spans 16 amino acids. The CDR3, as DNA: TGTGCCAGCAGCGAAAGGTTGGGACTAGCGACAGATACGCAGTATTTT. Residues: CASSERLGLATDTQYF. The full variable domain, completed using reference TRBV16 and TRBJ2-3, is GEEVAQTPKHLVRGEGQKAKLYCAPIKGHSYVFWYQQVLKNEFKFLISFQNENVFDETGMPKERFSAKCLPNSPCSLEIQATKLEDSAVYFCASSERLGLATDTQYFGPGTRLTVL.

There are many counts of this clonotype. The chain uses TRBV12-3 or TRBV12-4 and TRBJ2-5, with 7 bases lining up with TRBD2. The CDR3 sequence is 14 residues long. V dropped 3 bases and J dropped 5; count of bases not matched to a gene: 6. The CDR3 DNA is TGTGCCAGCAGTTTTCGGGGGAGGGGCGAGACCCAGTACTTC. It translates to CASSFRGRGETQYF.

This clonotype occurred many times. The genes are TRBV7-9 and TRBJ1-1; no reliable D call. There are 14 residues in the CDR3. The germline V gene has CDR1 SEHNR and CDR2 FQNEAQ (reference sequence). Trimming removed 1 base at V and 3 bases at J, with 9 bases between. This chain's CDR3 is CASSLDGSYTEAFF. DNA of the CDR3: TGTGCCAGCAGCTTAGATGGGTCTTACACTGAAGCTTTCTTT.

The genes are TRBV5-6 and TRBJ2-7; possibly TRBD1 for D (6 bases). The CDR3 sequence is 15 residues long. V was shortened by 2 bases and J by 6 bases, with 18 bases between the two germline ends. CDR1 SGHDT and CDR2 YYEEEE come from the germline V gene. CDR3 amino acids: CASSFPGGYGREQYF. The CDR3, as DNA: TGTGCCAGCAGCTTCCCTGGGGGCTATGGTCGCGAGCAGTACTTC.

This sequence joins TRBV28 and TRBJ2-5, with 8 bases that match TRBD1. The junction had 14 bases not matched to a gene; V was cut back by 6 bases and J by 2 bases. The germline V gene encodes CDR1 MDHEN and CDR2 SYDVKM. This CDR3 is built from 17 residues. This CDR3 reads CASSKPGQGLRQETQYF. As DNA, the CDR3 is TGTGCCAGCAGCAAACCCGGACAGGGCCTTAGGCAAGAGACCCAGTACTTC.

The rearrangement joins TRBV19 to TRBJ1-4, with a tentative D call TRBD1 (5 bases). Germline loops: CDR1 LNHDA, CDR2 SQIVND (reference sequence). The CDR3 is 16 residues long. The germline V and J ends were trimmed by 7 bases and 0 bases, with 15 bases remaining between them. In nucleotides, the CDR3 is TGTGCCAGTACGGTCGGGAACAGGACAACTAATGAAAAACTGTTTTTT. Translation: CASTVGNRTTNEKLFF.

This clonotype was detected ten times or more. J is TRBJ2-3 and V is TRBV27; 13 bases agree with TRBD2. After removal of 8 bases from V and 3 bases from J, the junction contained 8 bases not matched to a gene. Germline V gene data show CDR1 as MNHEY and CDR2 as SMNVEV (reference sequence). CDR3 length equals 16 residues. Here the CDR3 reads CASSLGLAGATDTQYF. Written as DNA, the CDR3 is TGTGCCAGCTCACTTGGACTAGCGGGAGCGACAGATACGCAGTATTTT.

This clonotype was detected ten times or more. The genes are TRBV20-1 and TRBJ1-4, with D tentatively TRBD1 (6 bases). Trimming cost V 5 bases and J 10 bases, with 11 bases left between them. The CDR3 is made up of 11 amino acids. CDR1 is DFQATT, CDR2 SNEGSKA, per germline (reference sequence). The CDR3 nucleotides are TGCAGTGCTGGACGAGGGGGAAAACTGTTTTTT. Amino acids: CSAGRGGKLFF.

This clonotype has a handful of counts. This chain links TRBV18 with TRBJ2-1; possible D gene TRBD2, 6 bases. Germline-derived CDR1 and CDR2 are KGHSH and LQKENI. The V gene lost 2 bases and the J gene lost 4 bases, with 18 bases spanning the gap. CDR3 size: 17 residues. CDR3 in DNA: TGTGCCAGCTCACCAGCCCTCGGAGCGGGCCCTTACAATGAGCAGTTCTTC. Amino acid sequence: CASSPALGAGPYNEQFF.

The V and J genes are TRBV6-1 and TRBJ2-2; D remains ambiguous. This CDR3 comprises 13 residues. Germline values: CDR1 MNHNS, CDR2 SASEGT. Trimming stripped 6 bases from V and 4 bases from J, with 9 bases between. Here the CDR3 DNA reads TGTGCCAGCAGAAGACCGATCACCGGGGAGCTGTTTTTT. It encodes CASRRPITGELFF.

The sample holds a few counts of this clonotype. CDR3 protein: CASSEYGTSGSYEQYF. DNA of the CDR3: TGTGCCAGCAGTGAATATGGGACTAGCGGGAGCTACGAGCAGTACTTC. This chain joins TRBV6-1 and TRBJ2-7, with 14 bases matching TRBD2. Germline V gives CDR1 MNHNS, CDR2 SASEGT. This CDR3 has 16 residues. Trimming took 2 bases from V and 3 from J; bases not matched to a gene: 3.

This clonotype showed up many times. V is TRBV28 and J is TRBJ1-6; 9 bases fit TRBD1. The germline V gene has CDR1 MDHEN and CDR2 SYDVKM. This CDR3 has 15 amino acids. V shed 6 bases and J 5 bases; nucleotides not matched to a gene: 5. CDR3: CASSYRDRDNSPLHF. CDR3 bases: TGTGCCAGCAGCTACCGGGACAGGGATAATTCACCCCTCCACTTT.

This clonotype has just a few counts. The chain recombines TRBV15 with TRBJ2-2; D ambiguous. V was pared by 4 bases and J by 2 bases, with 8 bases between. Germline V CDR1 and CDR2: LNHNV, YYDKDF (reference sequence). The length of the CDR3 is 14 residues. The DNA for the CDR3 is TGTGCCACCAGCATCGGCGTAAACACCGGGGAGCTGTTTTTT. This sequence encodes CATSIGVNTGELFF.